This TCR beta chain originates from a study of blood T cell repertoires in COVID-19. About the study: COVID-19 samples, acute and convalescent, were from the United States, Italy and Spain. Nucleic acid was either cDNA or gDNA, and it came from T cells, B-cell-depleted T cells, or PBMCs.

Original processing notes: From reference gene primer amplification, estimates of nucleated cell counts were derived. Assay used: immunoSEQ multiplex PCR; TCRdb lists only in-frame clones, some missing. V and J calls and clone size are as listed in that table; D and trimming were resolved from the DNA. The sample lists roughly 300,000 clones, more than 70% seen once, with roughly 6.5% in the top ten. The source material was peripheral blood. The TCR originated in a young man who had recovered from COVID-19.

The CDR3 bases are TGTGCCAGCAGAGAATTTAAACAGCCCCAGCATTTT. This gives the protein CASREFKQPQHF. The gene calls are TRBV2 and TRBJ1-5; D not resolved. There are 12 residues in the CDR3. Trimming removed 6 bases from V and 7 bases from J, with 10 bases in between. Germline assignment: CDR1 SNHLY and CDR2 FYNNEI. The variable domain in full, with the rest retrieved from reference TRBV2 and TRBJ1-5, is EPEVTQTPSHQVTQMGQEVILRCVPISNHLYFYWYRQILGQKVEFLVSFYNNEISEKSEIFDDQFSVERPDGSNFTLKIRSTKLEDSAMYFCASREFKQPQHFGDGTRLSIL.